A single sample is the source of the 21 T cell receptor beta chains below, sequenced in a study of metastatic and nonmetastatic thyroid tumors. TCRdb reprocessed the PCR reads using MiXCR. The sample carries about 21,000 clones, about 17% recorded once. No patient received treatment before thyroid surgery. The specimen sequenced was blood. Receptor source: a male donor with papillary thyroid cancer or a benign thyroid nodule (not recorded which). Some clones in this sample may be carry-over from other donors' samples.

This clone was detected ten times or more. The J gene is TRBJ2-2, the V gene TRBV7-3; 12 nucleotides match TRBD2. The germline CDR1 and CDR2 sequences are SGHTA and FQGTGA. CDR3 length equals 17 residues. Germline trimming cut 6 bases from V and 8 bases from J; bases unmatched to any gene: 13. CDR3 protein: CASSYPGLAGGGGELFF. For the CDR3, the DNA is TGTGCCAGCAGTTACCCGGGACTAGCGGGCGGCGGTGGGGAGCTGTTTTTT.

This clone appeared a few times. The CDR3 region has the DNA TGTGCCATCAGTGAGAATCTAGGCAGACCCGACGCGCAGTATTTT. Translated, it gives CAISENLGRPDAQYF. V and J are TRBV10-3 and TRBJ2-3; no clear D. The germline gives CDR1 ENHRY, CDR2 SYGVKD. V shed 2 bases and J shed 10 bases, with 19 bases lying between them. The CDR3 length is 15 residues.

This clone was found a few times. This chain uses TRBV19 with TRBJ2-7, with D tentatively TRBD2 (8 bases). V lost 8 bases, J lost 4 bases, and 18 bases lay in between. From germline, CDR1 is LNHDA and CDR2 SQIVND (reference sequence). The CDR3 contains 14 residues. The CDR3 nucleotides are TGTGCCAGTGGAGGGGGCGCGGGAGGTTACGAGCAGTACTTC. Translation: CASGGGAGGYEQYF.

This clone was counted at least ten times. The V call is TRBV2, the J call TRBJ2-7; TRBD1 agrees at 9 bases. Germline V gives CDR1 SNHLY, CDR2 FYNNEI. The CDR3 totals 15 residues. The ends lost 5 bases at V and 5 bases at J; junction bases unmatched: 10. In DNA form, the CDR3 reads TGTGCCAGCAGTACCGACCGGGACAGGGTCCACGAGCAGTACTTC. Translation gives CASSTDRDRVHEQYF.

The CDR3 region is CASSRSRGAGGKLFF. The CDR3 DNA is TGTGCCAGCAGCCGATCGAGGGGGGCCGGCGGAAAACTGTTTTTT. The chain has TRBV3-1 and TRBJ1-4, with D perhaps matching TRBD1 (6 bases). This CDR3 has 15 residues. The germline CDR1 and CDR2 sequences are LGHDT and YNNKEL (reference sequence). Trimming left V 4 bases short and J 10 bases short, with 19 bases between.

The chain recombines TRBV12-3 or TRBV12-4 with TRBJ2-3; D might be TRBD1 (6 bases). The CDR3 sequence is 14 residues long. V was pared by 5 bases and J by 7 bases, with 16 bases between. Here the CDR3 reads CASSPDRSGYTQYF. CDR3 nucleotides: TGTGCCAGCAGTCCAGACAGGTCTGGATATACGCAGTATTTT.

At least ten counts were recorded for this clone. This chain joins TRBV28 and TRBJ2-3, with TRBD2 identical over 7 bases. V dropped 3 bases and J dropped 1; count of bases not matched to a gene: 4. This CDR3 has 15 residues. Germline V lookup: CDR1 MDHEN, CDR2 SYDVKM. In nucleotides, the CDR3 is TGTGCCAGCAGTTTCCCTCTAGCGGGCACAGATACGCAGTATTTT. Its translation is CASSFPLAGTDTQYF.

CDR3 DNA sequence: TGTGCCAGCAGCTTAGTTCCGAACAATGAGCAGTTCTTC. It yields the protein CASSLVPNNEQFF. The V and J genes are TRBV11-1 and TRBJ2-5; no firm D call. The DNA end is a closer match to TRBJ2-1, so the J assignment may be wrong. Germline CDR1 and CDR2: SGHAT and FQDESV (reference sequence). The CDR3 loop spans 13 amino acids.

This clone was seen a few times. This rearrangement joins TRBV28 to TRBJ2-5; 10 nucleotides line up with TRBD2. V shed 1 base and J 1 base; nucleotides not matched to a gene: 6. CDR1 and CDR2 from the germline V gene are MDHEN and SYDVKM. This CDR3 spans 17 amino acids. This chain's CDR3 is CASSLSILAGSQETQYF. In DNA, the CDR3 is TGTGCCAGCAGTTTATCCATACTAGCGGGAAGCCAAGAGACCCAGTACTTC.

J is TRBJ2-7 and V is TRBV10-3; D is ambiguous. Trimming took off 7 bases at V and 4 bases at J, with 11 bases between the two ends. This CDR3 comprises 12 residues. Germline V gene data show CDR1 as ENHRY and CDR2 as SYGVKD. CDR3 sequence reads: CAITTDLYEQYF. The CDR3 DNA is TGTGCCATCACCACAGACCTTTACGAGCAGTACTTC.

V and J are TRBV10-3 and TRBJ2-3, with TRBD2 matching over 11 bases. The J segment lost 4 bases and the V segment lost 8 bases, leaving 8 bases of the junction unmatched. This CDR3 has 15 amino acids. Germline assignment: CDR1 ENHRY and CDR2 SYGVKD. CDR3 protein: CAIGGASGRSDTQYF. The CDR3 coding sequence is TGTGCCATCGGGGGGGCTAGCGGGAGGTCAGATACGCAGTATTTT.

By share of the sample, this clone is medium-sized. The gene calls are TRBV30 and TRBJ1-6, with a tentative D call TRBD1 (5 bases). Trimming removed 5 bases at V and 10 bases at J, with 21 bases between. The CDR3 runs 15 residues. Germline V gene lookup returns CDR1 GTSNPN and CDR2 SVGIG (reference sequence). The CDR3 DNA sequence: TGTGCCTGGGTCGGTAGGGGAAACTCGGAATCACCCCTCCACTTT. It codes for CAWVGRGNSESPLHF.

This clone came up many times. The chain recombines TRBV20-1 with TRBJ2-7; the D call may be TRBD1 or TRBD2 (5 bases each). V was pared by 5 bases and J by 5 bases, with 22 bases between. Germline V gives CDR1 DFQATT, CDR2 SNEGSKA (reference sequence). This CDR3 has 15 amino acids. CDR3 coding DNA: TGCAGTGCTGCTGGACTCGCTGGGGCCTCTGACGAGCAGTACTTC. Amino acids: CSAAGLAGASDEQYF.

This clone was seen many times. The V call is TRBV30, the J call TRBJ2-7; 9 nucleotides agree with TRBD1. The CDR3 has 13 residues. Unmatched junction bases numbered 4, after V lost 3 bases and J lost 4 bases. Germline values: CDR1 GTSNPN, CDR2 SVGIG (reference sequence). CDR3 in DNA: TGTGCCTGGAGGGTACAGGGGGCTTACGAGCAGTACTTC. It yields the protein CAWRVQGAYEQYF.

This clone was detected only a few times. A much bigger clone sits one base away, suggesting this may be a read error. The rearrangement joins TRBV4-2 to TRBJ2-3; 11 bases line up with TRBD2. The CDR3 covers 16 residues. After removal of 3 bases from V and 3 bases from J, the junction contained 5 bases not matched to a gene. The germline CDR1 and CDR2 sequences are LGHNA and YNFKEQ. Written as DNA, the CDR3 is TGTGCCAGCAGCCAGTCACTAGCGGGAGCGACAGATACGCAGTATTTT. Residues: CASSQSLAGATDTQYF.

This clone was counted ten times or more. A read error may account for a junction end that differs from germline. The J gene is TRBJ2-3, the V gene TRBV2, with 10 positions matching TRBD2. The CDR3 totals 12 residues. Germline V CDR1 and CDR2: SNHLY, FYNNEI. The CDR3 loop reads CASSESSGGILF. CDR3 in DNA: TGTGCCAGCAGTGAGTCTAGCGGGGGCATCCTTTTT.

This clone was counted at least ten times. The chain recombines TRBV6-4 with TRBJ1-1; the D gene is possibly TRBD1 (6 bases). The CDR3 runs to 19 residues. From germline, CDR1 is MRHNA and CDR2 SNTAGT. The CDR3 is CALPNSTGPGEGSNTEAFF. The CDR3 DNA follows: TGTGCACTCCCCAACTCCACGGGGCCAGGGGAAGGATCCAACACTGAAGCTTTCTTT.

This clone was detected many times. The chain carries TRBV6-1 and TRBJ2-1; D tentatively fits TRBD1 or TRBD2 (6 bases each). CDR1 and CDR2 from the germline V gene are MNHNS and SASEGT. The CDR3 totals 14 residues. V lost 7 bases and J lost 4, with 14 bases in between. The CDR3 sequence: CASNEGGLYNEQFF. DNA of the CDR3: TGTGCCAGCAACGAGGGGGGACTTTACAATGAGCAGTTCTTC.

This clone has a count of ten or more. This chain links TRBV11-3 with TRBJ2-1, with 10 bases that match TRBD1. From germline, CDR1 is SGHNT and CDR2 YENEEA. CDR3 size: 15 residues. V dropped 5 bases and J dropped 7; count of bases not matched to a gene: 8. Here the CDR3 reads CASSPDRGQGNEQFF. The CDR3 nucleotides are TGTGCCAGCAGCCCAGACAGGGGGCAAGGGAATGAGCAGTTCTTC.

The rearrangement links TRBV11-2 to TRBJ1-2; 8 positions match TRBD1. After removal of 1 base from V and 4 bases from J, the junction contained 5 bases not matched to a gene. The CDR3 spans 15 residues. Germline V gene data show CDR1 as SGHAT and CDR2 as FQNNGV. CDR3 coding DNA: TGTGCCAGCAGCTTAGGAGACAGGGGTGTCTATGGCTACACCTTC. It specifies CASSLGDRGVYGYTF.

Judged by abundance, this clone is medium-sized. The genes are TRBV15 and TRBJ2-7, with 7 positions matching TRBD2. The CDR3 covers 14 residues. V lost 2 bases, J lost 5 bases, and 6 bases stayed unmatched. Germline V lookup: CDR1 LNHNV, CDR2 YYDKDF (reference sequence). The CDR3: CATSRPFGGNEQYF. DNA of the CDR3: TGTGCCACCAGCAGACCCTTCGGGGGGAACGAGCAGTACTTC.